The 23 T cell receptor beta chains below all came from one sample that was sequenced in a study of T cells after somatic rescue of genetic block (dated by TCRdb to 2020 to 2021). The protocol used for the library was the immunoSEQ multiplex PCR assay. TCRdb took this table from immuneACCESS and kept in-frame rearrangements with V and J called. Such tables lack part of the clones; where checked against another copy, unresolved V genes explain under half of the gap, and the rest is unexplained. This sample gives around 14,000 clones in total; about two thirds of them show up just once. Of the sample, around 14% is held by the ten largest clones. Sequenced sample: peripheral blood mononuclear cells (PBMCs). These receptors came from a boy aged 5-17 years.

This chain joins TRBV6-1 and TRBJ2-5, with 9 nucleotides matching TRBD2. Germline CDR1 reads MNHNS; CDR2 reads SASEGT. Unmatched junction bases numbered 10, after V lost 5 bases and J lost 6 bases. The length of the CDR3 is 15 residues. Here the CDR3 reads CASSPFSGSGKTQYF. Written as DNA, the CDR3 is TGTGCCAGCAGTCCCTTTAGCGGGAGTGGCAAGACCCAGTACTTC.

By sample share, this clone is medium-sized. The chain carries TRBV19 and TRBJ2-7; D uncertain. The CDR3 sequence is 13 residues long. The germline CDR1 and CDR2 sequences are LNHDA and SQIVND (reference sequence). Trimming shortened V by 3 bases and J by 2 bases, and 8 bases separated the two germline ends. CDR3 protein: CASSMSRTYEQYF. CDR3 in DNA: TGTGCCAGTAGTATGAGTAGAACCTACGAGCAGTACTTC.

V and J are TRBV6-6 and TRBJ1-3, with 7 positions matching TRBD1. The CDR3 is made up of 14 amino acids. In germline, CDR1 is MNHNY, CDR2 SVGAGI (reference sequence). V lost 10 bases to trimming and J lost 0 bases; unmatched junction nucleotides: 6. As DNA, the CDR3 is TGTGCCACGCGCCCAGGGGGCTCTGGAAACACCATATATTTT. It translates to CATRPGGSGNTIYF.

This rearrangement joins TRBV6-5 to TRBJ1-2, with D possibly matching TRBD1 (5 bases). Germline V gene sequence: CDR1 MNHEY, CDR2 SVGAGI. Deletions cut 6 bases from V and 7 bases from J, with 18 bases between. This CDR3 has 14 amino acids. CDR3 region: CASSKAHLRGGYTF. Written as DNA, the CDR3 is TGTGCCAGCAGCAAGGCACATCTTAGGGGTGGCTACACCTTC.

The J gene is TRBJ1-5, the V gene TRBV28; 8 positions match TRBD1. V lost 3 bases and J lost 2; bases outside the gene matches: 3. The CDR3 totals 15 residues. Germline V CDR1 and CDR2: MDHEN, SYDVKM. Here the CDR3 reads CASSLTGVGNQPQHF. CDR3 sequence (DNA): TGTGCCAGCAGTTTGACAGGGGTTGGCAATCAGCCCCAGCATTTT. The full variable domain, completed using reference TRBV28 and TRBJ1-5, is DVKVTQSSRYLVKRTGEKVFLECVQDMDHENMFWYRQDPGLGLRLIYFSYDVKMKEKGDIPEGYSVSREKKERFSLILESASTNQTSMYLCASSLTGVGNQPQHFGDGTRLSIL.

This rearrangement joins TRBV19 to TRBJ2-1; D possibly corresponds to TRBD1 (6 bases). Trimming took off 1 base at V and 4 bases at J, with 11 bases between the two ends. This CDR3 contains 15 residues. Germline V lookup: CDR1 LNHDA, CDR2 SQIVND (reference sequence). The CDR3 coding sequence is TGTGCCAGTAGTATAGCCAGGGGCCCTTACAATGAGCAGTTCTTC. Translation: CASSIARGPYNEQFF.

The CDR3 here is CASSIERISNTEAFF. CDR3 nucleotide sequence: TGTGCCAGTAGTATAGAACGAATCTCGAACACTGAAGCTTTCTTT. The rearrangement joins TRBV19 to TRBJ1-1; unclear D gene. Deletions cut 0 bases from V and 1 base from J, with 9 bases between. The CDR3 sequence is 15 residues long. The V gene's germline CDR1 is LNHDA and CDR2 SQIVND (reference sequence).

The V and J genes are TRBV10-3 and TRBJ1-2; maybe TRBD1 (5 bases). V gave up 6 bases and J gave up 3 bases, with 11 bases separating them. Germline CDR1 is ENHRY and CDR2 is SYGVKD. The CDR3 has 13 residues. For the CDR3, the DNA is TGTGCCATCAGCGCCAGGGTGGACTATGGCTACACCTTC. Translating it yields CAISARVDYGYTF.

In DNA form, the CDR3 reads TGTGCCAGCAGCTTAGGGGACAGGGGCACAGATACGCAGTATTTT. Its translation: CASSLGDRGTDTQYF. The V call is TRBV11-1, the J call TRBJ2-3; 9 nucleotides line up with TRBD1. The CDR3 consists of 15 residues. The germline gives CDR1 SGHAT, CDR2 FQDESV (reference sequence). V was clipped by 1 base and J by 1 base; unmatched bases: 0.

This chain links TRBV10-1 with TRBJ2-7; 8 bases are a match to TRBD1. This CDR3 contains 16 residues. Germline values: CDR1 WNHNN, CDR2 SYGVQD (reference sequence). J was trimmed by 4 bases and V by 7 bases; bases with no gene match: 15. CDR3 nucleotides: TGCGCCAGCACCCCGAAGCAGGGGGCGAGCAAGTACGAGCAGTACTTC. Its protein is CASTPKQGASKYEQYF.

The rearrangement uses TRBV5-1 and TRBJ2-5; D gene uncertain. The CDR3 runs 16 residues. V gave up 4 bases and J gave up 0 bases, with 16 bases separating them. CDR1 is SGHRS and CDR2 is YFSETQ in the germline V gene. The CDR3 DNA is TGCGCCAGCAGCCACAGCCAGCCGAACTACCAAGAGACCCAGTACTTC. Encoded protein: CASSHSQPNYQETQYF.

This chain joins TRBV19 and TRBJ2-2, with TRBD2 identical over 8 bases. Germline CDR1 LNHDA, CDR2 SQIVND (reference sequence). This CDR3 is 16 amino acids long. With 4 bases clipped from V and 6 bases from J, the junction kept 10 bases outside the gene matches. The CDR3 here is CASSNRRGGPSGELFF. The CDR3 DNA follows: TGTGCCAGTAGTAATCGACGGGGGGGCCCGTCCGGGGAGCTGTTTTTT.

V is TRBV27 and J is TRBJ1-1; 7 nucleotides agree with TRBD1. The J segment lost 5 bases and the V segment lost 1 base, leaving 4 bases of the junction unmatched. Germline V gene data show CDR1 as MNHEY and CDR2 as SMNVEV (reference sequence). The CDR3 is 14 amino acids. CDR3 nucleotides: TGTGCCAGCAGTTTATTGACAGGGCGAACTGAAGCTTTCTTT. Its protein is CASSLLTGRTEAFF.

V usage is TRBV6-5 and J usage is TRBJ1-1; D gene ambiguous. V dropped 6 bases and J dropped 3 bases, with 17 bases sitting between them. CDR3 length equals 15 residues. From germline, CDR1 is MNHEY and CDR2 SVGAGI. CDR3 in amino acids: CASSFDNLLDTEAFF. As DNA, the CDR3 is TGTGCCAGCAGCTTCGACAACTTGCTCGACACTGAAGCTTTCTTT.

The J gene is TRBJ1-6, the V gene TRBV9, with no clear D. CDR1 and CDR2 from the germline V gene are SGDLS and YYNGEE. V was trimmed by 4 bases and J by 6 bases, leaving 11 bases between them. The CDR3 consists of 14 residues. The CDR3 is CASSPRRTNSPLHF. The CDR3 region has the DNA TGTGCCAGCAGCCCCCGACGGACTAATTCACCCCTCCACTTT.

The chain employs TRBV6-1 and TRBJ2-2; D unresolved. The CDR3 has 15 residues. From germline, CDR1 is MNHNS and CDR2 SASEGT. With 3 bases removed from V and 6 bases from J, the gap between germline ends came to 14 bases. DNA for the CDR3: TGTGCCAGCAGTGAGAGAAGGCCCTGCTCCGGGGAGCTGTTTTTT. This gives the protein CASSERRPCSGELFF.

The chain is built from TRBV30 and TRBJ2-4; D assignment may be TRBD1 or TRBD2 (5 bases each). This CDR3 contains 13 residues. The germline CDR1 and CDR2 sequences are GTSNPN and SVGIG (reference sequence). With 3 bases removed from V and 0 bases from J, the gap between germline ends came to 6 bases. As DNA, the CDR3 is TGTGCCTGGAGGGGGGTAGCCAAAAACATTCAGTACTTC. Its translation is CAWRGVAKNIQYF.

The chain combines TRBV18 with TRBJ2-5; D possibly corresponds to TRBD1 (5 bases). The length of the CDR3 is 13 residues. Germline values: CDR1 KGHSH, CDR2 LQKENI. Trimming removed 1 base at V and 4 bases at J, with 7 bases between. The CDR3 DNA reads as TGTGCCAGCTCACCACAAGGGGCAGAGACCCAGTACTTC. The encoded protein is CASSPQGAETQYF.

The chain joins TRBV18 to TRBJ1-5, with a possible D match to TRBD1 (6 bases). Trimming shortened V by 5 bases and J by 3 bases, and 11 bases separated the two germline ends. Germline loops: CDR1 KGHSH, CDR2 LQKENI. The CDR3 contains 14 residues. In nucleotides, the CDR3 is TGTGCCAGCTCAAAACAGGGATACAATCAGCCCCAGCATTTT. Translated: CASSKQGYNQPQHF.

The chain couples TRBV7-9 to TRBJ1-5; 8 nucleotides agree with TRBD1. The V segment lost 3 bases and the J segment 7 bases; nucleotides outside the gene matches: 5. Per the germline V gene, CDR1 is SEHNR and CDR2 is FQNEAQ (reference sequence). The CDR3 extends over 14 amino acids. The CDR3 protein is CASSFGQGGQPQHF. CDR3 coding DNA: TGTGCCAGCAGCTTCGGACAGGGAGGGCAGCCCCAGCATTTT.

The rearrangement links TRBV30 to TRBJ2-1, with D possibly called TRBD1 or TRBD2 (5 bases each). Trimming removed 3 bases at V and 0 bases at J, with 12 bases between. This CDR3 is built from 15 residues. From germline, CDR1 is GTSNPN and CDR2 SVGIG (reference sequence). CDR3 sequence reads: CAWSLGTISYNEQFF. CDR3 in DNA: TGTGCCTGGAGCCTTGGGACCATCTCCTACAATGAGCAGTTCTTC.

The chain uses TRBV7-9 and TRBJ2-7; no clear D. The CDR3 sequence is 13 residues long. Germline V gene sequence: CDR1 SEHNR, CDR2 FQNEAQ (reference sequence). V gave up 5 bases and J gave up 1 base, with 9 bases separating them. The CDR3 region is CASSLFGSYEQYF. CDR3 DNA sequence: TGTGCCAGCAGCCTCTTTGGGTCCTACGAGCAGTACTTC.

This sequence joins TRBV7-3 and TRBJ1-4; 10 nucleotides line up with TRBD1. This CDR3 contains 19 residues. Germline-derived CDR1 and CDR2 are SGHTA and FQGTGA. Germline trimming cut 5 bases from V and 4 bases from J; bases unmatched to any gene: 16. DNA for the CDR3: TGTGCCAGCAGCCAAGATTTGCTCGGGACAGGGGCGGATAATGAAAAACTGTTTTTT. Its translation is CASSQDLLGTGADNEKLFF.